This TCR beta chain emerged from a study of OX40 agonist ivuxolimab in advanced cancers. The CDR3 consists of 14 residues. V was pared by 1 base and J by 4 bases, with 8 bases between. Germline loops: CDR1 SGHTA, CDR2 FQGNSA. Profiled with immunoSEQ multiplex PCR; TCRdb holds only in-frame clones, not every one. The sample yields around 30,000 clones, roughly four fifths seen once. The sequence was obtained from an adult with an advanced solid tumor such as melanoma, head and neck, liver or kidney cancer. This chain joins TRBV7-2 and TRBJ1-3; D unclear. The sequencing used CD4+ or CD8+ T cells sorted from blood, collected in a trial of the OX40 agonist ivuxolimab. In DNA, the CDR3 is TGTGCCAGCAGCTTAGGGAGCTCGGGAAACACCATATATTTT. It specifies CASSLGSSGNTIYF.